The rows below give T cell receptor beta chains drawn from one sample of a study of blood T cell repertoires in COVID-19. Only in-frame clones appear in the TCRdb table, and some are missing; sequencing was by immunoSEQ multiplex PCR. Of some 20,000 clones in the sample, about nine tenths are singletons; the top ten hold roughly 3.8%. The sequenced sample consisted of peripheral blood. The receptors were sampled from a man aged 50 or older with active COVID-19. Both conserved end residues are part of each CDR3. Each record gives: clone size, J gene, D gene, V gene, CDR3 protein, CDR3 DNA. The D gene is left open where the match is weak. Rows may omit the clone size; those that give it use once, few, many or a size class.

>.|TRBJ2-7|TRBD1|TRBV7-8
CASSFGTGDYEQYF
TGTGCCAGCAGCTTTGGGACAGGGGACTACGAGCAGTACTTC
>.|TRBJ1-6|TRBD1|TRBV19
CASSEGAMNSPLHF
TGTGCCAGTAGCGAGGGGGCGATGAATTCACCCCTCCACTTT
>.|TRBJ1-6|.|TRBV2
CASSSRSGGVGNSPLHF
TGTGCCAGCAGTTCCCGGTCGGGAGGGGTGGGAAATTCACCCCTCCACTTT
>.|TRBJ2-7|.|TRBV25-1
CAGSAAGPSYEQYF
TGTGCCGGCAGTGCGGCAGGCCCATCCTACGAGCAGTACTTC
>.|TRBJ2-1|.|TRBV5-1
CASSLGQYNEQFF
TGCGCCAGCAGCTTGGGACAGTACAATGAGCAGTTCTTC
>.|TRBJ2-7|.|TRBV10-3
CAISEFEVGEQYF
TGTGCCATCAGTGAGTTCGAGGTTGGAGAGCAGTACTTC
>once|TRBJ1-1|TRBD1|TRBV7-3
CASSSGGPGTEAFF
TGTGCCAGCAGCTCAGGGGGTCCGGGCACTGAAGCTTTCTTT
>.|TRBJ1-6|.|TRBV5-4
CASRKTKDNSPLHF
TGTGCCAGCAGAAAGACTAAAGATAATTCACCCCTCCACTTT
>.|TRBJ2-5|TRBD2|TRBV20-1
CSASSGDVDGKTQYF
TGCAGTGCTAGTAGCGGGGATGTAGATGGAAAGACCCAGTACTTC
>.|TRBJ2-7|.|TRBV30
CAWSFRPRQPTYEQYF
TGTGCCTGGAGTTTCCGTCCTAGGCAGCCTACCTACGAGCAGTACTTC
>.|TRBJ2-2|.|TRBV18
CASSLRDGELFF
TGTGCCAGCTCTCTCAGGGACGGGGAGCTGTTTTTT
>few|TRBJ1-1|.|TRBV11-2
CASTRGNTEAFF
TGTGCCAGTACTCGGGGGAACACTGAAGCTTTCTTT
>few|TRBJ1-6|.|TRBV3-1/TRBV3-2
CASSPQGYSPLHF
TGTGCCAGCAGCCCACAGGGATACTCACCCCTCCACTTT
>.|TRBJ2-7|TRBD1|TRBV7-9
CAGGQGLSYEQYF
TGTGCCGGAGGACAGGGCCTCTCCTACGAGCAGTACTTC
>.|TRBJ1-2|.|TRBV12-5
CASGDLTGYGYTF
TGTGCTAGTGGCGATTTGACAGGCTATGGCTACACCTTC
>.|TRBJ2-7|TRBD1|TRBV6-5
CASTLQGAIYEQYF
TGTGCCAGCACCTTGCAGGGGGCGATCTACGAGCAGTACTTC
>.|TRBJ2-7|TRBD2|TRBV25-1
CASSPTSGGTKYEQYF
TGTGCCAGCAGTCCGACTAGCGGGGGGACCAAATACGAGCAGTACTTC
>.|TRBJ2-5|TRBD1|TRBV25-1
CASKGQGDWETQYF
TGTGCCAGCAAGGGACAGGGGGATTGGGAGACCCAGTACTTC
>.|TRBJ2-7|.|TRBV9
CASSERQASYEQYF
TGTGCCAGCAGCGAGAGACAGGCTTCCTACGAGCAGTACTTC
>.|TRBJ1-1|TRBD1|TRBV27
CASSSTGGRTEAFF
TGTGCCAGCAGTTCCACAGGGGGACGAACTGAAGCTTTCTTT
>.|TRBJ2-1|TRBD1|TRBV7-2
CASSYGQGTANEQFF
TGTGCCAGCAGCTACGGACAGGGAACGGCCAATGAGCAGTTCTTC
>.|TRBJ2-7|.|TRBV5-4
CASSLAYEQYF
TGTGCCAGCAGCCTTGCCTACGAGCAGTACTTC
>.|TRBJ2-7|TRBD1|TRBV7-8
CASSPSGTAYEQYF
TGTGCCAGCAGCCCCTCCGGGACAGCCTACGAGCAGTACTTC
>.|TRBJ2-7|.|TRBV9
CASSVGDGGDYEQYF
TGTGCCAGCAGCGTAGGGGACGGCGGGGACTACGAGCAGTACTTC
>.|TRBJ2-2|TRBD2|TRBV7-6
CASSLATSGGLLLAGELFF
TGTGCCAGCAGCTTAGCCACTAGCGGGGGATTATTGCTTGCCGGGGAGCTGTTTTTT
>.|TRBJ2-6|.|TRBV27
CASTRAPSGANVLTF
TGTGCCAGCACGCGGGCCCCCTCTGGGGCCAACGTCCTGACTTTC
>.|TRBJ2-5|TRBD1|TRBV5-1
CASSSLPQGAGETQYF
TGCGCCAGCAGCTCATTGCCACAGGGGGCAGGGGAGACCCAGTACTTC
>.|TRBJ1-2|.|TRBV29-1
CSVELAIPGDGYTF
TGCAGCGTTGAATTAGCTATTCCTGGCGACGGCTACACCTTC
>.|TRBJ1-2|.|TRBV14
CASSQSRIGRIRGNAYSGYTF
TGTGCCAGCAGCCAATCGCGAATAGGTCGAATAAGGGGTAATGCGTATTCTGGCTACACCTTC
>.|TRBJ1-6|.|TRBV4-1
CASSQEAGISYNSPLHF
TGCGCCAGCAGCCAAGAGGCAGGGATCTCCTATAATTCACCCCTCCACTTT
>.|TRBJ2-5|.|TRBV5-1
CASSVALAEETQYF
TGCGCCAGCAGCGTAGCGTTAGCGGAGGAGACCCAGTACTTC
>.|TRBJ1-5|.|TRBV5-1
CASSLAPAGAGQPQHF
TGCGCCAGCAGCCTCGCCCCGGCGGGGGCTGGACAGCCCCAGCATTTT
>few|TRBJ2-7|.|TRBV18
CASSPTLGDEQYF
TGTGCCAGCTCACCCACGTTAGGGGACGAGCAGTACTTC
>.|TRBJ1-6|.|TRBV18
CASSLSPQVSPLHF
TGTGCCAGCTCACTTTCCCCACAGGTATCACCCCTCCACTTT
>.|TRBJ2-5|.|TRBV24-1
CATSGAGPGETQYF
TGTGCCACCAGTGGGGCGGGGCCGGGGGAGACCCAGTACTTC
>.|TRBJ2-5|.|TRBV6-5
CASSYSGGGTQYF
TGTGCCAGCAGTTACTCCGGCGGCGGGACCCAGTACTTC
>.|TRBJ1-3|.|TRBV9
CASSVDFDRSSGNTIYF
TGTGCCAGCAGCGTAGACTTTGACAGGAGCTCTGGAAACACCATATATTTT
>.|TRBJ2-3|.|TRBV9
CASSVDSSTDTQYF
TGTGCCAGCAGCGTCGACTCAAGCACAGATACGCAGTATTTT
>.|TRBJ1-1|TRBD1|TRBV5-6
CASSFPSGTGTTEAFF
TGTGCCAGCAGCTTCCCCTCCGGGACAGGGACCACTGAAGCTTTCTTT
>once|TRBJ2-5|TRBD2|TRBV4-3
CASSWAGGRFETQYF
TGCGCCAGCAGCTGGGCGGGGGGGAGATTTGAGACCCAGTACTTC
>.|TRBJ2-1|TRBD2|TRBV9
CASSVGASGNYNEQFF
TGTGCCAGCAGCGTAGGCGCTAGCGGGAACTACAATGAGCAGTTCTTC
>.|TRBJ1-2|.|TRBV2
CASHPRVLYGYTF
TGTGCCAGCCACCCCAGGGTACTCTATGGCTACACCTTC
>.|TRBJ1-4|.|TRBV2
CASSQGGRKLFF
TGTGCCAGCAGTCAAGGCGGGAGAAAACTGTTTTTT
>.|TRBJ2-3|.|TRBV9
CASSAYGGGEDTQYF
TGTGCCAGCAGCGCCTACGGGGGTGGTGAAGATACGCAGTATTTT
>.|TRBJ1-5|.|TRBV5-6
CASSLGLQGPYNQPQHF
TGTGCCAGCAGCTTGGGTCTTCAGGGTCCTTACAATCAGCCCCAGCATTTT
>.|TRBJ1-2|.|TRBV3-1/TRBV3-2
CASSQFPQEEGGYTF
TGTGCCAGCAGCCAATTTCCACAGGAGGAGGGTGGCTACACCTTC